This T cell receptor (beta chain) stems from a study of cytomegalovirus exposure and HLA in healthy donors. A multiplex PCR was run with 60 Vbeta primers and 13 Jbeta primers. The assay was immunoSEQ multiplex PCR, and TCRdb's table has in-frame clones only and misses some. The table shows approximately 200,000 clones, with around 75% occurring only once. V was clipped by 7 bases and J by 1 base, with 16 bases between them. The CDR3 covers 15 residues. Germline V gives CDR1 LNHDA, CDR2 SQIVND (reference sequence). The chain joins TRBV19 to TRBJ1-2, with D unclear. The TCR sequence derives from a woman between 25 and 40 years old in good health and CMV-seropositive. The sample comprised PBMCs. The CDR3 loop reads CASTYGSDLNYGYTF. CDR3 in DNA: TGTGCCAGTACATATGGGAGCGATCTTAACTATGGCTACACCTTC.